This T cell receptor (beta chain) appears in the sequencing data of a study of patients and donors after allogeneic stem cell transplantation. Each CDR3 protein is one row after TCRdb ran MiXCR on the RT-PCR reads. The repertoire holds roughly 940,000 distinct CDR3 sequences, with around 17% as singletons. The CDR3 is made up of 13 amino acids. After removal of 3 bases from V and 6 bases from J, the junction contained 5 bases not matched to a gene. Germline V gene lookup returns CDR1 SGHTA and CDR2 FQGNSA. The sample comprised blood, either unsorted or a sorted T cell fraction (not recorded which). The receptor's source is a human donor who was either an allogeneic HSCT recipient or a stem cell or donor lymphocyte infusion donor (not recorded which). It is not recorded whose cells these are; they may come from a transplant donor. The rearrangement joins TRBV7-2 to TRBJ2-7; 7 nucleotides align to TRBD2. CDR3 protein: CASSFPPGGEQYF. CDR3 bases: TGTGCCAGCAGCTTCCCCCCGGGGGGCGAGCAGTACTTC.